Listed below are T cell receptor beta chains from one sample, sequenced in a study of identical twins. MiXCR, run by TCRdb on the 5' RACE reads, gives a single entry per CDR3 protein. The sample has roughly 200,000 distinct CDR3 sequences, around 15% seen once. This same sample was also part of a study on T cells expressing NK-cell markers.

Sequencing used CD8+ T cells sorted from blood. The receptors here all came from a woman between 18 and 29 years old in good health. CDR3s include the opening cysteine and the closing phenylalanine or tryptophan. A D gene is named only where the DNA matches it firmly. Clone size, where shown, is once, few, many, or a class for clones that have expanded.

TRBJ2-1 | 16 | TRBD2 | TRBV4-3 | few | CASSQGLAGVRNEQFF | TGCGCCAGCAGCCAAGGCCTAGCGGGAGTCCGCAATGAGCAGTTCTTC
TRBJ2-6 | 17 | - | TRBV7-9 | - | CASSLRGRSSGANVLTF | TGTGCCAGCAGCTTAAGGGGGAGGAGCTCTGGGGCCAACGTCCTGACTTTC
TRBJ2-6 | 16 | - | TRBV10-1 | few | CASSPFRGSGANVLTF | TGCGCCAGCAGTCCTTTCAGGGGATCTGGGGCCAACGTCCTGACTTTC
TRBJ2-7 | 12 | - | TRBV5-5 | - | CASSWSGEEQYF | TGTGCCAGCAGCTGGTCAGGGGAGGAGCAGTACTTC
TRBJ2-1 | 15 | - | TRBV7-2 | few | CASSLASGAHNEQFF | TGTGCCAGCAGCTTAGCTAGCGGAGCCCACAATGAGCAGTTCTTC
TRBJ2-1 | 16 | TRBD2 | TRBV19 | few | CASRPSSGSSYNEQFF | TGTGCCAGTAGGCCGTCTAGCGGGAGCTCCTACAATGAGCAGTTCTTC
TRBJ2-7 | 14 | - | TRBV6-1 | - | CASSDQFWGDEQYF | TGTGCCAGCAGTGACCAGTTCTGGGGGGACGAGCAGTACTTC
TRBJ2-7 | 15 | TRBD1 | TRBV5-6 | few | CASSWFRDSSYEQYF | TGTGCCAGCAGCTGGTTTAGGGACAGCTCCTACGAGCAGTACTTC
TRBJ2-1 | 13 | - | TRBV5-1 | few | CASSEEHRPEQFF | TGCGCCAGCTCCGAAGAGCATCGTCCCGAGCAGTTCTTC
TRBJ2-3 | 15 | - | TRBV27 | few | CASSFRQGSTDTQYF | TGTGCCAGCAGTTTTCGGCAGGGATCCACAGATACGCAGTATTTT
TRBJ2-7 | 21 | TRBD2 | TRBV7-3 | once | CASSLSDSAGGPRHLSYEQYF | TGTGCCAGCAGCTTAAGCGATTCCGCGGGAGGGCCTCGACACCTCTCCTACGAGCAGTACTTC
TRBJ2-7 | 15 | TRBD1 | TRBV12-3/TRBV12-4 | - | CAIRNYASGGYEQYF | TGTGCCATTCGAAACTACGCCTCAGGGGGATACGAGCAGTACTTC
TRBJ2-7 | 16 | - | TRBV4-3 | few | CASSQDTGLLSYEQYF | TGCGCCAGCAGCCAAGATACGGGACTGCTCTCCTACGAGCAGTACTTC
TRBJ2-1 | 15 | - | TRBV9 | few | CASSERGVSYNEQFF | TGTGCCAGCAGCGAACGCGGGGTCTCCTACAATGAGCAGTTCTTC
TRBJ2-3 | 15 | - | TRBV7-6 | - | CASSLGAAGTDTQYF | TGTGCCAGCAGCTTAGGGGCCGCAGGCACAGATACGCAGTATTTT
TRBJ2-3 | 12 | - | TRBV7-9 | many | CASSFGSDTQYF | TGTGCCAGCAGCTTCGGATCCGATACGCAGTATTTT
TRBJ2-2 | 17 | - | TRBV7-9 | few | CASSLKMGRGHTGELFF | TGTGCCAGCAGCTTAAAGATGGGCAGGGGCCACACCGGGGAGCTGTTTTTT
TRBJ2-1 | 15 | TRBD2 | TRBV12-3/TRBV12-4 | - | CASSPAGGPYNEQFF | TGTGCCAGCAGTCCAGCGGGAGGTCCCTACAATGAGCAGTTCTTC